A single sample gave rise to the 21 T cell receptor beta chains below, sequenced in a study of shared clonotypes between healthy human individuals. Profiled with immunoSEQ multiplex PCR; TCRdb holds only in-frame clones, not every one. The sample lists just over 2,000,000 clones, 90% to 95% seen once, with 0.1% to 0.15% in the top ten. The source material was naive CD4+ T cells sorted from blood. Documented subset: CD45RA+ positively selected. The receptors here all came from a young man in good health.

This sequence joins TRBV10-3 and TRBJ2-2, with 9 bases that match TRBD1. The V and J ends lost 10 bases and 6 bases, in that order; junction bases with no gene match: 12. The CDR3 loop spans 15 amino acids. CDR1 is ENHRY, CDR2 SYGVKD, per germline. CDR3: CATLSRDRDSGELFF. The CDR3 bases are TGTGCCACCCTCTCCCGGGACAGGGATTCCGGGGAGCTGTTTTTT.

The chain uses TRBV5-4 and TRBJ1-3; D is undetermined. V was clipped by 3 bases and J by 3 bases, with 10 bases between them. The germline CDR1 and CDR2 sequences are SGHNT and YYREEE (reference sequence). The CDR3 runs 14 residues. The DNA of the CDR3 is TGTGCCAGCAGCTCGGGGAGCATTGGAAACACCATATATTTT. Translated: CASSSGSIGNTIYF.

The rearrangement links TRBV18 to TRBJ2-2; TRBD2 matches at 7 bases. The CDR3 spans 18 residues. Germline CDR1 and CDR2: KGHSH and LQKENI. The V segment lost 2 bases and the J segment 4 bases; nucleotides outside the gene matches: 13. CDR3 amino acids: CASSPILTAGAITGELFF. Written as DNA, the CDR3 is TGTGCCAGCTCACCAATCCTGACTGCGGGAGCCATCACCGGGGAGCTGTTTTTT.

The chain has TRBV30 and TRBJ1-1; D gene uncertain. Germline assignment: CDR1 GTSNPN and CDR2 SVGIG (reference sequence). V dropped 3 bases and J dropped 7 bases, with 6 bases sitting between them. The CDR3 has 10 residues. The CDR3 reads CAWSGIEAFF. In nucleotides, the CDR3 is TGTGCCTGGAGCGGGATTGAAGCTTTCTTT.

V is TRBV7-2 and J is TRBJ2-3; TRBD1 matches at 8 bases. This CDR3 is 15 amino acids long. CDR1 and CDR2 from the germline V gene are SGHTA and FQGNSA. Losses at the gene ends were 5 bases for V and 2 bases for J; bases not matched to a gene: 6. CDR3 sequence reads: CASSAQGQDTDTQYF. In nucleotides, the CDR3 is TGTGCCAGCAGCGCCCAGGGACAGGACACAGATACGCAGTATTTT. The variable domain in full, completed from reference TRBV7-2 and TRBJ2-3, reads GAGVSQSPSNKVTEKGKDVELRCDPISGHTALYWYRQSLGQGLEFLIYFQGNSAPDKSGLPSDRFSAERTGGSVSTLTIQRTQQEDSAVYLCASSAQGQDTDTQYFGPGTRLTVL.

The V call is TRBV29-1, the J call TRBJ1-1; D might be TRBD1 (6 bases). CDR1 and CDR2 from the germline V gene are SQVTM and ANQGSEA. This CDR3 region has 12 residues. Trimming shortened V by 7 bases and J by 4 bases, and 13 bases separated the two germline ends. CDR3 protein: CSADRFTTEAFF. CDR3 nucleotides: TGCAGCGCTGACAGGTTTACCACTGAAGCTTTCTTT.

Turning to this clone: One junction end does not reproduce the germline sequence, and a read error may be involved. The V gene is TRBV9, the J gene TRBJ1-1; D unresolved. This CDR3 has 11 amino acids. CDR1 SGDLS and CDR2 YYNGEE come from the germline V gene. The CDR3 DNA sequence: TGTGCCAGCAGCGTAGTAGAGATACCCCACTTC. Protein: CASSVVEIPHF.

Comment on this clone: The sample carries other DNA sequences with the same CDR3. The CDR3 region has the DNA TGCGCCAGCAGCTTTACTAGCGGGAGTTACGAGCAGTACTTC. Translated: CASSFTSGSYEQYF. The chain employs TRBV5-1 and TRBJ2-7, with 11 bases fitting TRBD2. Trimming at V came to 2 bases and at J to 4 bases, leaving 2 bases not matched to a gene. Looked up from germline, CDR1 is SGHRS and CDR2 is YFSETQ. The CDR3 length is 14 residues.

The CDR3 nucleotides read TGTGCCAGCAGTGGGCCGGGACTAGCGCCTCGCGGCTACGAGCAGTACTTC. Its protein is CASSGPGLAPRGYEQYF. The chain combines TRBV6-1 with TRBJ2-7, with TRBD2 matching 10 bases. The CDR3 runs to 17 residues. Losses at the gene ends were 4 bases for V and 3 bases for J; bases not matched to a gene: 12. In germline, CDR1 is MNHNS, CDR2 SASEGT.

This chain joins TRBV6-5 and TRBJ1-1; D perhaps matches TRBD1 (6 bases). This CDR3 is 16 amino acids long. V lost 4 bases and J 2 bases, leaving 17 bases between the germline ends. Germline loops: CDR1 MNHEY, CDR2 SVGAGI. The CDR3 DNA reads as TGTGCCAGCAGTTCATACGGATCAGGGGTTAACACTGAAGCTTTCTTT. It is translated as CASSSYGSGVNTEAFF.

The chain joins TRBV7-3 to TRBJ1-1; perhaps TRBD1 as D (5 bases). The CDR3 length is 14 residues. Germline-derived CDR1 and CDR2 are SGHTA and FQGTGA. V was shortened by 3 bases and J by 11 bases, with 19 bases between the two germline ends. The CDR3 protein is CASSLSGTESLAFF. In DNA, the CDR3 is TGTGCCAGCAGCTTGTCCGGGACTGAAAGTTTGGCTTTCTTT.

The V and J genes are TRBV19 and TRBJ2-4; D is perhaps TRBD1 or TRBD2 (7 bases each). Trimming pared 3 bases from V and 5 bases from J, leaving 11 bases between. The CDR3 loop spans 14 amino acids. The germline gives CDR1 LNHDA, CDR2 SQIVND (reference sequence). The CDR3 here is CASSIPGGENIQYF. CDR3 bases: TGTGCCAGTAGTATTCCAGGGGGGGAAAACATTCAGTACTTC.

The chain recombines TRBV6-8 with TRBJ2-7; tentative D call: TRBD2 (6 bases). The CDR3 is 17 amino acids. Germline V CDR1 and CDR2: MNHGY, SAAAGT. V was cut by 5 bases and J by 4 bases, with 24 bases left in between. In nucleotides, the CDR3 is TGTGCCAGCAGTCCTACTTCCCGACCGGGACTCACGTACGAGCAGTACTTC. Residues: CASSPTSRPGLTYEQYF.

V usage is TRBV18 and J usage is TRBJ2-3; D gene unclear. This CDR3 has 13 amino acids. The germline CDR1 and CDR2 sequences are KGHSH and LQKENI. Trimming shortened V by 3 bases and J by 2 bases, and 6 bases separated the two germline ends. CDR3 region: CASSPIDTDTQYF. The CDR3 nucleotides read TGTGCCAGCTCACCGATCGACACAGATACGCAGTATTTT. Full variable domain (outside the CDR3, taken from reference TRBV18 and TRBJ2-3): NAGVMQNPRHLVRRRGQEARLRCSPMKGHSHVYWYRQLPEEGLKFMVYLQKENIIDESGMPKERFSAEFPKEGPSILRIQQVVRGDSAAYFCASSPIDTDTQYFGPGTRLTVL.

The CDR3 loop is CASSVGLQYEQYF. The DNA of the CDR3 is TGTGCCAGCAGTGTTGGACTTCAGTACGAGCAGTACTTC. This chain joins TRBV6-1 and TRBJ2-7, with D tentatively TRBD2 (5 bases). The CDR3 contains 13 residues. CDR1 is MNHNS, CDR2 SASEGT, per germline. V was cut by 4 bases and J by 4 bases, with 11 bases left in between.

The rearrangement uses TRBV10-1 and TRBJ2-7, with 9 bases lining up with TRBD1. J gave up 3 bases and V 2 bases, and 5 bases lay outside the gene matches. CDR3 length: 15 amino acids. Germline CDR1 is WNHNN and CDR2 is SYGVQD (reference sequence). The CDR3 DNA is TGCGCCAGCAGTGAGCCGGGACAGGGTATCTACGAGCAGTACTTC. Encoded protein: CASSEPGQGIYEQYF.

V usage is TRBV5-1 and J usage is TRBJ2-5; TRBD2 aligns across 16 bases. Losses at the gene ends were 4 bases for V and 5 bases for J; bases not matched to a gene: 5. The CDR3 is made up of 16 amino acids. Germline values: CDR1 SGHRS, CDR2 YFSETQ. The CDR3 loop reads CASSQGLAGGRETQYF. The CDR3 DNA reads as TGCGCCAGCAGCCAGGGACTAGCGGGAGGGCGGGAGACCCAGTACTTC.

V is TRBV6-5 and J is TRBJ1-5; tentatively, D is TRBD1 (6 bases). The CDR3 is 16 amino acids. Germline lookup yields CDR1 MNHEY and CDR2 SVGAGI. Trimming took off 2 bases at V and 1 base at J, with 12 bases between the two ends. The CDR3 bases are TGTGCCAGCAGTTACAGGGGGGCTACAAGCAATCAGCCCCAGCATTTT. Protein: CASSYRGATSNQPQHF.

This clone was observed once. V is TRBV7-2 and J is TRBJ1-1, with D perhaps TRBD1 (6 bases). V was pared by 1 base and J by 10 bases, with 13 bases between. This CDR3 is 13 amino acids long. Germline V lookup: CDR1 SGHTA, CDR2 FQGNSA. CDR3 loop: CASSLEAGARAFF. Here the CDR3 DNA reads TGTGCCAGCAGCTTAGAGGCGGGGGCAAGAGCTTTCTTT.

CDR3 in DNA: TGTGCCAGCAGTGACAGGGGGTATGGGTCTGAAGCTTTCTTT. This sequence encodes CASSDRGYGSEAFF. The genes are TRBV6-4 and TRBJ1-1; TRBD1 might be the D (6 bases). V dropped 2 bases and J dropped 6 bases, with 13 bases sitting between them. The CDR3 is 14 amino acids. The germline gives CDR1 MRHNA, CDR2 SNTAGT.

The chain has TRBV10-3 and TRBJ2-1; 13 positions match TRBD2. CDR1 is ENHRY, CDR2 SYGVKD, per germline. This CDR3 is built from 14 residues. Trimming removed 11 bases from V and 8 bases from J; junction bases left unmatched: 9. The CDR3 protein is CAAFTSGGADEQFF. The DNA for the CDR3 is TGTGCCGCGTTTACTAGCGGGGGGGCTGATGAGCAGTTCTTC.